This TCR beta chain derives from a study of identical twins. From the 5' RACE reads, TCRdb called clonotypes with MiXCR, one entry per CDR3 protein. The profile shows some 630,000 distinct CDR3 sequences, roughly 7.1% of them singletons. Regarding this clonotype: No antigen is known for it.

The CDR3 is 14 residues long. Germline assignment: CDR1 MDHEN and CDR2 SYDVKM. Germline trimming cut 7 bases from V and 4 bases from J; bases unmatched to any gene: 8. Whole-study results and caveats: Where out-of-frame alpha sequences were twin-shared, they showed excess low generation probability. Sequences that were beta out-of-frame showed weaker excess twin sharing.

This sample was shared with a second study, whose subject was yellow fever vaccine responses in identical twins.

The specimen was PBMCs. This TCR was recovered from a young woman in good health. This chain uses TRBV28 with TRBJ2-3; 7 bases map to TRBD2. DNA of the CDR3: TGTGCCAGCAAGCCAGCGGGAAGGTCAGATACGCAGTATTTT. Translation: CASKPAGRSDTQYF.